The 14 T cell receptor beta chains below come from one sample, sequenced in a study of regulatory T cells in long-lasting Graves disease. Time point reported: newly diagnosed GD, antithyroid drugs for less than 3 months. The TCR library was made from RNA that had been extracted from PBMCs in TRIzol. According to the study, TCR beta libraries were built with iRepertoire HTBI primers and CDR3-region Arm-PCR. MiXCR, applied by TCRdb to the multiplex PCR reads, yields one record per CDR3 protein. The sample contains roughly 220,000 distinct CDR3 sequences, 15% to 20% of which appear only once. Sequencing was performed on peripheral blood mononuclear cells (PBMCs), taken at new diagnosis, from a patient treated with antithyroid drugs. Receptors originate from a female donor with Graves disease.

This clonotype showed up many times. This rearrangement joins TRBV20-1 to TRBJ2-4, with 8 nucleotides matching TRBD1. The V segment lost 0 bases and the J segment 9 bases; nucleotides outside the gene matches: 13. CDR3 length: 16 residues. Germline assignment: CDR1 DFQATT and CDR2 SNEGSKA (reference sequence). DNA of the CDR3: TGCAGTGCTAGAGATTCCTCAGGGGGCGATGTGGCCATTCAGTACTTC. This translates into CSARDSSGGDVAIQYF.

This clonotype was seen repeatedly, ten times or more. The chain has TRBV7-2 and TRBJ2-1; TRBD1 agrees at 8 bases. V lost 5 bases to trimming and J lost 1 base; unmatched junction nucleotides: 4. The CDR3 covers 15 residues. CDR1 and CDR2 (germline): SGHTA, FQGNSA. Written as DNA, the CDR3 is TGTGCCAGCAGCCCGGACAGGGTTTCCTACAATGAGCAGTTCTTC. This encodes CASSPDRVSYNEQFF.

The J gene is TRBJ2-1, the V gene TRBV5-1, with 7 nucleotides matching TRBD2. The CDR3 sequence is 16 residues long. The V gene end was trimmed by 8 bases and the J gene end by 0 bases; junction bases not matched to a gene: 11. Germline V gene lookup returns CDR1 SGHRS and CDR2 YFSETQ. CDR3 DNA: TGCGCCAGTTTTTCCGGAAGCGGGAACTCCTACAATGAGCAGTTCTTC. Encoded protein: CASFSGSGNSYNEQFF.

This clonotype was detected many times. The DNA for the CDR3 is TGTGCCATCAGTGAGTCCAAGGACAGCTACGAGCAGTACTTC. It encodes CAISESKDSYEQYF. This sequence joins TRBV10-3 and TRBJ2-7; a weak D match, TRBD1 (6 bases). The germline gives CDR1 ENHRY, CDR2 SYGVKD. This CDR3 spans 14 amino acids. V lost 0 bases and J 3 bases, leaving 9 bases between the germline ends.

This clonotype showed up just a few times. This chain uses TRBV20-1 with TRBJ1-2, with D possibly being TRBD1 (6 bases). CDR3 length: 14 amino acids. Trimming pared 0 bases from V and 3 bases from J, leaving 11 bases between. Germline V CDR1 and CDR2: DFQATT, SNEGSKA (reference sequence). CDR3 nucleotides: TGCAGTGCTAGAGAGGACAGCTTTCACTATGGCTACACCTTC. Translation gives CSAREDSFHYGYTF.

This clonotype has a count of ten or more. V and J are TRBV20-1 and TRBJ1-5, with 10 nucleotides matching TRBD1. The germline CDR1 and CDR2 sequences are DFQATT and SNEGSKA (reference sequence). V dropped 3 bases and J dropped 6; count of bases not matched to a gene: 5. The CDR3 spans 14 residues. The chain's CDR3 is CSASGGQGPQPQHF. The DNA for the CDR3 is TGCAGTGCTAGTGGGGGACAGGGGCCTCAGCCCCAGCATTTT.

The sample holds many counts of this clonotype. The genes are TRBV20-1 and TRBJ2-7; 9 bases fit TRBD1. Germline trimming cut 6 bases from V and 2 bases from J; bases unmatched to any gene: 2. Germline CDR1 is DFQATT and CDR2 is SNEGSKA (reference sequence). The CDR3 totals 12 residues. The CDR3 DNA reads TGCAGTGCCAGGGACAGGGCCTACGAGCAGTACTTC. Translating it yields CSARDRAYEQYF.

The sample holds many counts of this clonotype. The chain joins TRBV5-6 to TRBJ1-1; D may be TRBD1 (5 bases). CDR3 length: 15 residues. With 0 bases removed from V and 3 bases from J, the gap between germline ends came to 12 bases. CDR1 is SGHDT, CDR2 YYEEEE, per germline. In nucleotides, the CDR3 is TGTGCCAGCAGCTTGGATATGGGGGGTCACACTGAAGCTTTCTTT. Translating it yields CASSLDMGGHTEAFF.

The table lists this clonotype with many counts. The rearrangement uses TRBV2 and TRBJ2-7; D is uncertain. CDR1 and CDR2 (germline): SNHLY, FYNNEI. The CDR3 is 13 amino acids. Trimming pared 5 bases from V and 2 bases from J, leaving 10 bases between. The CDR3 reads CASSSDVTYEQYF. DNA of the CDR3: TGTGCCAGCAGTTCGGACGTTACCTACGAGCAGTACTTC.

There are many counts of this clonotype. The J gene is TRBJ1-1, the V gene TRBV19, with a weak D call TRBD1 (6 bases). Germline V gives CDR1 LNHDA, CDR2 SQIVND (reference sequence). With 6 bases removed from V and 13 bases from J, the gap between germline ends came to 15 bases. CDR3 size: 11 residues. The CDR3 here is CASRWGPIVFF. CDR3 coding DNA: TGTGCCAGTAGATGGGGGCCAATTGTTTTCTTT.

This clonotype was detected ten times or more. The junction differs from germline at one of its ends, possibly a read error. The chain carries TRBV5-1 and TRBJ1-1, with D possibly being TRBD1 (5 bases). CDR1 is SGHRS, CDR2 YFSETQ, per germline. The CDR3 extends over 14 amino acids. CDR3: CASSLDGGNTEAFF. The CDR3 coding sequence is TGTGCCAGCAGCTTAGACGGGGGAAACACTGAAGCTTTCTTT. The complete variable domain, with remaining parts taken from reference TRBV5-1 and TRBJ1-1, reads KAGVTQTPRYLIKTRGQQVTLSCSPISGHRSVSWYQQTPGQGLQFLFEYFSETQRNKGNFPGRFSGRQFSNSRSEMNVSTLELGDSALYLCASSLDGGNTEAFFGQGTRLTVV.

This clonotype showed up many times. V is TRBV6-1 and J is TRBJ2-5; weak D call: TRBD1 (6 bases). Germline V lookup: CDR1 MNHNS, CDR2 SASEGT. The germline V and J ends were trimmed by 6 bases and 11 bases, with 19 bases remaining between them. The CDR3 length is 13 residues. The CDR3 DNA is TGTGCCAGCAGGACCGGGACACCAGTTGTTCAGTACTTC. Protein sequence: CASRTGTPVVQYF.

This clonotype was counted many times. V gene TRBV11-2 combines with J gene TRBJ2-2, with TRBD2 identical over 8 bases. The CDR3 covers 15 residues. The V and J ends lost 1 base and 5 bases, in that order; junction bases with no gene match: 3. Germline V gene lookup returns CDR1 SGHAT and CDR2 FQNNGV. The chain's CDR3 is CASSLVPGGTGELFF. CDR3 coding DNA: TGTGCCAGCAGCTTAGTTCCGGGGGGGACCGGGGAGCTGTTTTTT. Based on the CDR3 plus reference TRBV11-2 and TRBJ2-2, the full variable domain is EAGVAQSPRYKIIEKRQSVAFWCNPISGHATLYWYQQILGQGPKLLIQFQNNGVVDDSQLPKDRFSAERLKGVDSTLKIQPAKLEDSAVYLCASSLVPGGTGELFFGEGSRLTVL.

The table lists this clonotype with many counts. The CDR3 region has the DNA TGTGCCAGCACCCAGGGAGGCGGATCACCCCTCCACTTT. Encoded protein: CASTQGGGSPLHF. V usage is TRBV6-1 and J usage is TRBJ1-6; D perhaps matches TRBD1 (5 bases). CDR1 is MNHNS and CDR2 is SASEGT in the germline V gene. The CDR3 has 13 amino acids. Trimming took off 7 bases at V and 10 bases at J, with 14 bases between the two ends.